This TCR beta chain was recorded in a study of blood T cell repertoires in COVID-19. Assay used: immunoSEQ multiplex PCR; TCRdb lists only in-frame clones, some missing. The sample yields 250,000 to 350,000 clones, about 87% seen once. The germline V gene encodes CDR1 DFQATT and CDR2 SNEGSKA (reference sequence). The CDR3 covers 15 residues. The ends were cut back, 3 bases at V and 4 bases at J, with 18 bases in the middle. What was sequenced was peripheral blood. This sequence joins TRBV20-1 and TRBJ2-5; the D gene is possibly TRBD1 (5 bases). The sequence was collected from a woman aged 50 to 65 with COVID-19, enrolled during active disease. The CDR3 reads CSASARRGSSETQYF. In DNA form, the CDR3 reads TGCAGTGCTAGTGCTCGAAGGGGTTCGTCAGAGACCCAGTACTTC.